Below, one T cell receptor beta chain is given with its context. The data were obtained in a study of technical replicates of blood from a handful of donors. Produced via immunoSEQ multiplex PCR; TCRdb's table is partial and in-frame only. The sample yields about 60,000 clones, around nine tenths seen once. Trimming removed 5 bases from V and 5 bases from J; junction bases left unmatched: 7. This CDR3 contains 13 residues. CDR1 is SQVTM, CDR2 ANQGSEA, per germline. This chain links TRBV29-1 with TRBJ2-7, with TRBD1 matching 9 bases. The sequenced material came from PBMCs. The sequence came from a human donor in good health. Some clones in this sample may be carry-over from other donors' samples. CDR3 nucleotide sequence: TGCAGCGTTCCCGGACAGGGGCGGAACGAGCAGTACTTC. This sequence encodes CSVPGQGRNEQYF.